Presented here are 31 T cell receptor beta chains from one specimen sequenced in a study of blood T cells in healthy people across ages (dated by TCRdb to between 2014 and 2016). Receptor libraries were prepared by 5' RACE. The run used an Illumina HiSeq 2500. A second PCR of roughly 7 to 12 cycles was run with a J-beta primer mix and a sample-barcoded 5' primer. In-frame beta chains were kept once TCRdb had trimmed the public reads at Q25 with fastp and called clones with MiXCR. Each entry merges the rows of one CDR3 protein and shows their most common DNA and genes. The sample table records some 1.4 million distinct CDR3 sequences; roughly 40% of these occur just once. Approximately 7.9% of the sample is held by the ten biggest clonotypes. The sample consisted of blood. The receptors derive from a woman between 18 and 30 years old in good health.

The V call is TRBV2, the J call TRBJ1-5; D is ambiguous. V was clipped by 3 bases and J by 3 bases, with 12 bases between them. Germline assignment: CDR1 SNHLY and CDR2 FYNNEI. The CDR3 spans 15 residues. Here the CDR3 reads CASSDASSLNQPQHF. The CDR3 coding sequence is TGTGCCAGCAGTGATGCCAGTTCCCTCAATCAGCCCCAGCATTTT.

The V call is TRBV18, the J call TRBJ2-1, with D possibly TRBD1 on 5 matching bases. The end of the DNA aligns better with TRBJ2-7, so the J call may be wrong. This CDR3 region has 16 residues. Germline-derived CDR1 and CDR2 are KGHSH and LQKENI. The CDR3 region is CASSPEHAQGYNEQYF. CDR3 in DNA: TGTGCCAGCTCACCAGAGCATGCTCAGGGCTACAATGAGCAGTACTTC.

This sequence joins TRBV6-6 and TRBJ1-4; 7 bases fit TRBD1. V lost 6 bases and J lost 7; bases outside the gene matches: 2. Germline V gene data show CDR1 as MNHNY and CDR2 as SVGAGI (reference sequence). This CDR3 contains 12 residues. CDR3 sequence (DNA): TGTGCCAGCAGGCAGGGGGTTGAAAAACTGTTTTTT. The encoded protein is CASRQGVEKLFF.

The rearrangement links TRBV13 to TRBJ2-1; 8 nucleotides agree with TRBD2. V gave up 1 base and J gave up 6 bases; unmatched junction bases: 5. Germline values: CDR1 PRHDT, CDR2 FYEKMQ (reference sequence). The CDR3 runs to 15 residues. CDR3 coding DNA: TGTGCCAGCAGCTTAGTCCGGGCGGGAGGCAATGAGCAGTTCTTC. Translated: CASSLVRAGGNEQFF.

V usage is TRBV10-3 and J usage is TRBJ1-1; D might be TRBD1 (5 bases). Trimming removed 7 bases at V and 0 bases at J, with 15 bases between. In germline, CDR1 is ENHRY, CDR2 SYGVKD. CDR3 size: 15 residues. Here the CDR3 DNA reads TGTGCCATCAAGAAAATAGACAGTTTGAACACTGAAGCTTTCTTT. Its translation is CAIKKIDSLNTEAFF.

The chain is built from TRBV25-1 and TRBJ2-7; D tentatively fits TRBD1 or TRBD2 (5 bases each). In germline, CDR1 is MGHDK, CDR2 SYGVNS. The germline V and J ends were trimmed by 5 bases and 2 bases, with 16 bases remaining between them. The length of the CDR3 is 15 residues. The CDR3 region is CASSLGTPSPYEQYF. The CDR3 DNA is TGTGCCAGCAGTCTCGGGACGCCCTCCCCCTACGAGCAGTACTTC.

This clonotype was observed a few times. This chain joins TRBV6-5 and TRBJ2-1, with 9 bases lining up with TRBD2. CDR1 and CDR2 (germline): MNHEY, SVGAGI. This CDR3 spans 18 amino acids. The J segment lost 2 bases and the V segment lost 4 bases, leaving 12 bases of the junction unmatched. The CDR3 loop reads CASSSPPRSGGTYNEQFF. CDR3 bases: TGTGCCAGCAGTTCCCCCCCGAGGAGCGGGGGGACCTACAATGAGCAGTTCTTC.

The CDR3 nucleotides are TGCAGTGCTAGGACAAGCGGGGGTTATGGCTACACCTTC. It is translated as CSARTSGGYGYTF. The chain carries TRBV20-1 and TRBJ1-2; a weak D match, TRBD1 (5 bases). Germline V gene data show CDR1 as DFQATT and CDR2 as SNEGSKA (reference sequence). The germline V and J ends were trimmed by 3 bases and 5 bases, with 13 bases remaining between them. The CDR3 runs 13 residues.

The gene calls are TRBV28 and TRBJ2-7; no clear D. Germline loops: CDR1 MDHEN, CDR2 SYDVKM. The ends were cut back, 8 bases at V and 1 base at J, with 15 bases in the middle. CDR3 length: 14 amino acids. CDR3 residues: CASLGPGVSYEQYF. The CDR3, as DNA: TGTGCCAGCCTTGGCCCTGGGGTTTCCTACGAGCAGTACTTC.

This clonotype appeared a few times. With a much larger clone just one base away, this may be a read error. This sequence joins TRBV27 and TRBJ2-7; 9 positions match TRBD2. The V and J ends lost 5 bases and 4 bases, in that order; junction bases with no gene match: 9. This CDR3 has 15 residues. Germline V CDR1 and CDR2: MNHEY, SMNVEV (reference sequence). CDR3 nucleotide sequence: TGTGCCAGCAGTAAAACCTGGACTAGCGAGTACGAGCAGTACTTC. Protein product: CASSKTWTSEYEQYF.

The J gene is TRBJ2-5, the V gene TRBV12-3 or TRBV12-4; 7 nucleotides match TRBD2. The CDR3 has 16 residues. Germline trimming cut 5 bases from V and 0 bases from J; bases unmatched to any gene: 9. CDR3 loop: CASSQGTRGDQETQYF. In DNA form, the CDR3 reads TGTGCCAGCAGTCAAGGGACTCGGGGGGACCAAGAGACCCAGTACTTC.

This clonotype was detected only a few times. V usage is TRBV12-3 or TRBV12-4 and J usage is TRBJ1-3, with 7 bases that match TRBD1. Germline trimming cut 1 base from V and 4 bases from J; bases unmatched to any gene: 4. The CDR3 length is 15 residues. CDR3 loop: CASSLVTGRGNTIYF. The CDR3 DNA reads TGTGCCAGCAGTTTAGTGACAGGGAGGGGAAACACCATATATTTT.

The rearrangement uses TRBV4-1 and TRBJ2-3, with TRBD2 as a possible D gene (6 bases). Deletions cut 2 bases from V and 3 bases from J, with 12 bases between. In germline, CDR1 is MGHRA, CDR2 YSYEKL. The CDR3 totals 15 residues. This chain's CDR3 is CASSQRVGTTDTQYF. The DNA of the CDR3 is TGCGCCAGCAGCCAAAGGGTTGGGACTACAGATACGCAGTATTTT.

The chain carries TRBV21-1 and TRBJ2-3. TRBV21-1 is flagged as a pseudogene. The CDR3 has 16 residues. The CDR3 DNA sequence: TGTGCCAGCAGCAATAGAGGACCGGAACGCACAGATACGCAGTATTTT. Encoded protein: CASSNRGPERTDTQYF.

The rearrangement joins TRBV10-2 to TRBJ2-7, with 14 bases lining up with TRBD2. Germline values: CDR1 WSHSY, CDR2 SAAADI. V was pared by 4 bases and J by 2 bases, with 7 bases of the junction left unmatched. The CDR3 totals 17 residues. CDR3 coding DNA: TGCGCCAGCAGTGGCCTGGGACTAGCGGGGGTCGCCTACGAGCAGTACTTC. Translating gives CASSGLGLAGVAYEQYF.

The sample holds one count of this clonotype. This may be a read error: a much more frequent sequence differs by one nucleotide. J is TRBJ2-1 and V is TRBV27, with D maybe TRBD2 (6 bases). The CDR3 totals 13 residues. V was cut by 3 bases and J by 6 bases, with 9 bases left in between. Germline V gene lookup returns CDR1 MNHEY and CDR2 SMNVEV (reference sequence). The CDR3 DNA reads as TGTGCCAGCAGTTTTGGAGGGGTCAATGAGCAGTTCTTC. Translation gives CASSFGGVNEQFF.

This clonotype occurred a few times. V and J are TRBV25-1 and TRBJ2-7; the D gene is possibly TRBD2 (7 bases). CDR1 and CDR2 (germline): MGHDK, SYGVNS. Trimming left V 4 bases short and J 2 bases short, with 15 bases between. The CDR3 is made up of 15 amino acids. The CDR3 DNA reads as TGTGCCAGCAGTGTAGGACTAGGGGGTACCTACGAGCAGTACTTC. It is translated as CASSVGLGGTYEQYF.

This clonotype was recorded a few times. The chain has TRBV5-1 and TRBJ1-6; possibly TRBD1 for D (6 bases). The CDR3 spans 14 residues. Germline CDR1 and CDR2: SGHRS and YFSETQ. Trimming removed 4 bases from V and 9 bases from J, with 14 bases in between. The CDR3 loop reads CASSPDSLLSPLHF. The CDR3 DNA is TGCGCCAGCAGCCCGGACAGTTTACTTTCACCCCTCCACTTT.

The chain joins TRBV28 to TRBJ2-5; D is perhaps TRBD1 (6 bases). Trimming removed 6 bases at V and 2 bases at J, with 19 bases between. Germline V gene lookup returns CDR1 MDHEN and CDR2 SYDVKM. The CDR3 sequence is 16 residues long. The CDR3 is CASSFGAGAVQETQYF. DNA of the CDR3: TGTGCCAGCAGCTTCGGGGCAGGGGCCGTTCAAGAGACCCAGTACTTC.

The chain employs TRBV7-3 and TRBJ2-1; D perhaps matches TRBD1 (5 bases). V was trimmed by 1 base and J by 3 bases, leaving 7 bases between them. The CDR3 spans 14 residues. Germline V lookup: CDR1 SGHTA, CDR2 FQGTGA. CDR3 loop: CASSLMTDYNEQFF. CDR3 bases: TGTGCCAGCAGCTTAATGACAGACTACAATGAGCAGTTCTTC.

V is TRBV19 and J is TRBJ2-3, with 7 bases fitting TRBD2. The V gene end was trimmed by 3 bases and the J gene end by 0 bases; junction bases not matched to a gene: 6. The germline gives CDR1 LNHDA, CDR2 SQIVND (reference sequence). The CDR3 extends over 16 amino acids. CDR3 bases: TGTGCCAGTAGTATTGGGGCTAGCGGAAGCACAGATACGCAGTATTTT. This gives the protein CASSIGASGSTDTQYF.

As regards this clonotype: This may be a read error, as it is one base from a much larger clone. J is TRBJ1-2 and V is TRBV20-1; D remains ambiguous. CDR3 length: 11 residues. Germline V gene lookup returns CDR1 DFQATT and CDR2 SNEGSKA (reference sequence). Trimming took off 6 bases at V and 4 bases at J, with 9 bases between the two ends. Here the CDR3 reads CSAQGIYGYTF. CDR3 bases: TGCAGTGCCCAAGGCATCTATGGCTACACCTTC.

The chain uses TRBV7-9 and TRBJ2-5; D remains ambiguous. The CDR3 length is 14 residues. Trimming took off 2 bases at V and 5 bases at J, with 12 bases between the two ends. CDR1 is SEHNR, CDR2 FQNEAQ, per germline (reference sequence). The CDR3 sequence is CASSLPVVSETQYF. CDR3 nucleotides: TGTGCCAGCAGCTTACCTGTCGTTTCGGAGACCCAGTACTTC.

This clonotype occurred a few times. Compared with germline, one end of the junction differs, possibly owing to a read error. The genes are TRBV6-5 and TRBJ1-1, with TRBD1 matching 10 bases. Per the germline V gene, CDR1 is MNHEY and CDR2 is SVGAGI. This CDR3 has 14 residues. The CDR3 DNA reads TGTGTCAGCAGTTTGGGACAGGGGTGGACTGAAGCTTTCTTT. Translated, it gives CVSSLGQGWTEAFF.

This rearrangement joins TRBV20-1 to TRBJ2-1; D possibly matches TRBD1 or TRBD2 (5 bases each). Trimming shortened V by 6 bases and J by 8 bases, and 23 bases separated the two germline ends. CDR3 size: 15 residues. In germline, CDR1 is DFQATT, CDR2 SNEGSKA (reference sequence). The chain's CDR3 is CSAIGMGVLQYEQFF. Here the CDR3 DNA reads TGCAGTGCCATCGGGATGGGGGTCCTACAATATGAGCAGTTCTTC.

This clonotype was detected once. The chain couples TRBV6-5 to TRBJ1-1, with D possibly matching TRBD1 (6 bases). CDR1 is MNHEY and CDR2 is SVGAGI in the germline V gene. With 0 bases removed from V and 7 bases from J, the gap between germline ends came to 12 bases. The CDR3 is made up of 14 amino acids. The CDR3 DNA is TGTGCCAGCAGTTACTCTATGGGGGCCGATGAAGCTTTCTTT. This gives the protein CASSYSMGADEAFF.

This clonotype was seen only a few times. The CDR3 region has the DNA TGTGCCAGCAGCCCAATAGCAGGGCCCGTCCACGAGCAGTACTTC. It yields the protein CASSPIAGPVHEQYF. J is TRBJ2-7 and V is TRBV14; possibly TRBD1 for D (5 bases). There are 15 residues in the CDR3. Trimming took off 4 bases at V and 5 bases at J, with 18 bases between the two ends. CDR1 and CDR2 from the germline V gene are SGHDN and FVKESK.

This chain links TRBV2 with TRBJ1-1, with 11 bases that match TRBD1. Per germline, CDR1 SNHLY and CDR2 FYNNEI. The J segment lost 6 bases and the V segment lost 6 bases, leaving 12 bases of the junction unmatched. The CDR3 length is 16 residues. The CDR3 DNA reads TGTGCCAGCAGGCCGGACAGGGGGCGCCGGAGCCCTGAAGCTTTCTTT. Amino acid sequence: CASRPDRGRRSPEAFF.

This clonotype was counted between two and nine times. As DNA, the CDR3 is TGCAGTGCTAGAACCCCTCGGGAAGAGACCCAGTACTTC. This sequence encodes CSARTPREETQYF. The chain joins TRBV20-1 to TRBJ2-5, with D hard to call. The V and J ends lost 2 bases and 3 bases respectively, with 10 bases between them. The CDR3 has 13 residues. Germline CDR1 DFQATT, CDR2 SNEGSKA (reference sequence).

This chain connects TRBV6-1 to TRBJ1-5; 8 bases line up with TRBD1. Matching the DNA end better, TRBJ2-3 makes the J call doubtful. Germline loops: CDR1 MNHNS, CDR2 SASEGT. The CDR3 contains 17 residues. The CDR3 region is CASSESLYRGSNQPQYF. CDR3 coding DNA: TGTGCCAGCAGTGAATCCCTTTACAGGGGGAGCAATCAGCCCCAGTATTTT.

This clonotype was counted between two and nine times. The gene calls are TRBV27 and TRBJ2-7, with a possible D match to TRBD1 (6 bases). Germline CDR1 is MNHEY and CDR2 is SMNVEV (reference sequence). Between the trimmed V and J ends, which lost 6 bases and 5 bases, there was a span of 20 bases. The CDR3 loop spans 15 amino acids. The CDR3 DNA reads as TGTGCCAGCAGAGAACCGGGACATCGGGAAAACGAGCAGTACTTC. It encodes CASREPGHRENEQYF.